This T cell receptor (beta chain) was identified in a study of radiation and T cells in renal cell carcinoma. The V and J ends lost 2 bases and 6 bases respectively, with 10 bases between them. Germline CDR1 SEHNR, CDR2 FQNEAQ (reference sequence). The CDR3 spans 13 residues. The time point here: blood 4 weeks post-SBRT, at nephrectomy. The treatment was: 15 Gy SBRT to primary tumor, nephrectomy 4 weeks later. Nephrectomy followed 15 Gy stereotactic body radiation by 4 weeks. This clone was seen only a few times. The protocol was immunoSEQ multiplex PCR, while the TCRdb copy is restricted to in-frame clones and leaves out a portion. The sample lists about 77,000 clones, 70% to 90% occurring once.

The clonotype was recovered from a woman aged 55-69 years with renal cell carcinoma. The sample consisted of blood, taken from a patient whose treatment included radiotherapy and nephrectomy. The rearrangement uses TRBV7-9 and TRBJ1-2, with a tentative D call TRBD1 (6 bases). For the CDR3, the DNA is TGTGCCAGCAGCTTACAGGGGTTTGATGGCTACACCTTC. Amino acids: CASSLQGFDGYTF.